What follows describes a single T cell receptor beta chain. The antigen remains unidentified. These data come from a study of T cell responses to AZD1222 COVID-19 vaccine. Profiled with immunoSEQ multiplex PCR; TCRdb holds only in-frame clones, not every one. Among some 150,000 clones listed, more than 80% were seen once. Germline CDR1 is LNHDA and CDR2 is SQIVND (reference sequence). V dropped 3 bases and J dropped 5; count of bases not matched to a gene: 6. This CDR3 has 14 amino acids. The study pooled second doses at about 4 or about 12 weeks. Study-wide results and caveats: Donor demographics were predominantly white British with a female majority; clonal diversity may be underestimated.

This chain uses TRBV19 with TRBJ1-1; 7 bases are shared with TRBD1. The receptor was derived from an adult who received the AZD1222 COVID-19 vaccine. Sequencing used peripheral blood, obtained 28 days after the second AZD1222 dose. The CDR3: CASSIRPGGTEAFF. The CDR3 region has the DNA TGTGCCAGTAGTATCAGGCCAGGGGGAACTGAAGCTTTCTTT.